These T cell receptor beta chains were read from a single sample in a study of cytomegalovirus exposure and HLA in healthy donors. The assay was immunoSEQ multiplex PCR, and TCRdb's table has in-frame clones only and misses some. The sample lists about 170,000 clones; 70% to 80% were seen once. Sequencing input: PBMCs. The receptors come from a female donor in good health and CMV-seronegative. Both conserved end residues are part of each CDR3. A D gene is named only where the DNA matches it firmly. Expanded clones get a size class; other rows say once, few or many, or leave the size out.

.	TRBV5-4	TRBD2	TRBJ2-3	CASNQREPEDTQYF	TGTGCCAGCAACCAGCGGGAGCCCGAGGATACGCAGTATTTT
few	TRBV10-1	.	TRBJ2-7	CASNALAETFREQYF	TGCGCCAGCAACGCTCTAGCCGAAACATTCCGCGAGCAGTACTTC
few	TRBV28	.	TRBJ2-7	CASSEVVVSSYEQYF	TGTGCCAGCAGTGAGGTTGTCGTTTCTTCCTACGAGCAGTACTTC
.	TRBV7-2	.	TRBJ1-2	CASSPTGTNYGYTF	TGTGCCAGCAGCCCCACAGGGACTAACTATGGCTACACCTTC
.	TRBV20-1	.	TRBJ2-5	CSARKLETQYF	TGCAGTGCTAGAAAGCTCGAGACCCAGTACTTC
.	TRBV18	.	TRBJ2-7	CASSQGVSGPTYEQYF	TGTGCCAGCTCACAGGGGGTCAGCGGACCTACCTACGAGCAGTACTTC
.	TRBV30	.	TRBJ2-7	CAWNLDRGEQYF	TGCGCCTGGAATCTAGATCGGGGCGAGCAGTACTTC
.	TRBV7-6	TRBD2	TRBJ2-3	CASSPGGALTDTQYF	TGTGCCAGCAGCCCCGGGGGGGCGCTAACAGATACGCAGTATTTT
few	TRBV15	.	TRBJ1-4	CATSRDRNIGRYLFTNEKLFF	TGTGCCACCAGCAGAGATCGGAATATCGGGAGGTACTTATTCACTAATGAAAAACTGTTTTTT
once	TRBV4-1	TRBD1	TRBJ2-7	CASSQVGTGTYEQYF	TGCGCCAGCAGCCAAGTTGGGACAGGGACCTACGAGCAGTACTTC
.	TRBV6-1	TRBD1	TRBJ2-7	CASSEGGQLYEQYF	TGTGCCAGCAGTGAAGGGGGACAGCTCTACGAGCAGTACTTC
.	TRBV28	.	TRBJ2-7	CASSAGVPSYEQYF	TGTGCCAGCAGCGCAGGGGTACCCTCCTACGAGCAGTACTTC
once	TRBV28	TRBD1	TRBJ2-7	CASTKTGLEQYF	TGTGCCAGCACAAAGACAGGGCTCGAGCAGTACTTC
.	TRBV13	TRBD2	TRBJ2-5	CASSLRLAGGQETQYF	TGTGCCAGCAGCTTACGACTAGCGGGAGGTCAAGAGACCCAGTACTTC
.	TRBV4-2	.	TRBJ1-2	CASSQDRRGVRGYTF	TGTGCCAGCAGCCAAGATAGACGGGGGGTTCGTGGCTACACCTTC
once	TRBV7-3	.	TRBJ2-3	CASSLGNGADTQYF	TGTGCCAGCAGCTTAGGGAACGGGGCAGATACGCAGTATTTT
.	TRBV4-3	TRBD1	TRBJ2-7	CASSQDAGGPYGQYF	TGCGCCAGCAGCCAAGATGCAGGGGGCCCCTACGGGCAGTACTTC
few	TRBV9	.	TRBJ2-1	CASSVAGTTNEQFF	TGTGCCAGCAGCGTAGCGGGGACAACGAATGAGCAGTTCTTC
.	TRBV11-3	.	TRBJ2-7	CASSLDPATDQYF	TGTGCCAGCAGCTTAGACCCCGCGACAGATCAGTACTTC
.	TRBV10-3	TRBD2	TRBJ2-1	CAISDGLAGGYEQFF	TGTGCCATCAGTGATGGTCTAGCGGGAGGGTATGAGCAGTTCTTC